This TCR beta chain was recorded in a study of OX40 agonist ivuxolimab in advanced cancers. The CDR3 loop spans 11 amino acids. The germline V gene encodes CDR1 SGHRS and CDR2 YFSETQ. Trimming removed 5 bases from V and 8 bases from J, with 5 bases in between. The table came from immunoSEQ multiplex PCR; TCRdb's copy has only in-frame clones and leaves some out. The sample holds roughly 45,000 clones, approximately 83% seen once. The receptor was derived from an adult with an advanced solid tumor such as melanoma, head and neck, liver or kidney cancer. The genes are TRBV5-1 and TRBJ1-6; no definite D call. Sequenced material: CD4+ or CD8+ T cells sorted from blood, taken in a trial of the OX40 agonist ivuxolimab. The CDR3 region is CASRGDSPLHF. The DNA for the CDR3 is TGCGCCAGCAGAGGAGATTCACCCCTCCACTTT. Supplemented by reference TRBV5-1 and TRBJ1-6, the full variable domain reads KAGVTQTPRYLIKTRGQQVTLSCSPISGHRSVSWYQQTPGQGLQFLFEYFSETQRNKGNFPGRFSGRQFSNSRSEMNVSTLELGDSALYLCASRGDSPLHFGNGTRLTVT.